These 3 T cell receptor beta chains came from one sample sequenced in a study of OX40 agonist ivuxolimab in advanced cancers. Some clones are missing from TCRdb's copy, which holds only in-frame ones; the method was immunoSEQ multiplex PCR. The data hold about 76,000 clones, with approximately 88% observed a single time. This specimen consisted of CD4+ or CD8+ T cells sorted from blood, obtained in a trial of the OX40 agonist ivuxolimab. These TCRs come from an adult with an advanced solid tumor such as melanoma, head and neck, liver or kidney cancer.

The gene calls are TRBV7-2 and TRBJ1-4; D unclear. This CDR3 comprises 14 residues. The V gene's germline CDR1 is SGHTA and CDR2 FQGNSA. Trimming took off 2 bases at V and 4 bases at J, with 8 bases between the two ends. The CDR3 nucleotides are TGTGCCAGCAGCTTAAGTCGAGTTAATGAAAAACTGTTTTTT. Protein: CASSLSRVNEKLFF.

In DNA form, the CDR3 reads TGTGCCAGCCGACTAGAGGCCCAAGAGACCCAGTACTTC. This sequence encodes CASRLEAQETQYF. The rearrangement uses TRBV2 and TRBJ2-5; a possible D gene is TRBD2 (6 bases). Germline CDR1 reads SNHLY; CDR2 reads FYNNEI. The CDR3 sequence is 13 residues long. V was cut by 8 bases and J by 1 base, with 11 bases left in between.

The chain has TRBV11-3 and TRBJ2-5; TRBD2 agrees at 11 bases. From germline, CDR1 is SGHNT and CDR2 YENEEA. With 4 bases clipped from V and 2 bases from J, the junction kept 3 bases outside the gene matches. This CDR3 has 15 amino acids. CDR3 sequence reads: CASSSRLAGQETQYF. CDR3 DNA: TGTGCCAGCAGCTCGAGACTAGCGGGACAAGAGACCCAGTACTTC.